These 16 T cell receptor beta chains came from one sample sequenced in a study of T cells in Graves' hyperthyroidism and ophthalmopathy. Amplification of TCR beta CDR3 regions was performed using RNA transcripts as template. In the first-round RT-PCR of the TCR CDR3, the HTBI primer set was used. TCRdb reanalysed the multiplex PCR reads using MiXCR and keeps one entry per CDR3 protein. The sample includes about 760,000 distinct CDR3 sequences, roughly 32% of them seen just once. Sequenced input: blood. These receptors all stem from a woman between 35 and 50 years old with Graves' hyperthyroidism.

This clonotype was recorded at least ten times. The V and J genes are TRBV10-3 and TRBJ1-2; D uncertain. V was shortened by 4 bases and J by 3 bases, with 12 bases between the two germline ends. The CDR3 runs to 14 residues. CDR1 is ENHRY, CDR2 SYGVKD, per germline. This CDR3 is CAISGKGHDYGYTF. As DNA, the CDR3 is TGTGCCATCAGTGGAAAGGGCCACGACTATGGCTACACCTTC.

This clonotype was recorded at least ten times. The V gene is TRBV15, the J gene TRBJ1-4; D perhaps matches TRBD1 (6 bases). With 3 bases removed from V and 7 bases from J, the gap between germline ends came to 15 bases. Germline CDR1 reads LNHNV; CDR2 reads YYDKDF (reference sequence). The CDR3 spans 15 residues. The CDR3 DNA is TGTGCCACCAGCAGTGATCGGGGGCGCACTGAAAAACTGTTTTTT. The encoded protein is CATSSDRGRTEKLFF. Complete variable domain (other parts from reference TRBV15 and TRBJ1-4): DAMVIQNPRYQVTQFGKPVTLSCSQTLNHNVMYWYQQKSSQAPKLLFHYYDKDFNNEADTPDNFQSRRPNTSFCFLDIRSPGLGDTAMYLCATSSDRGRTEKLFFGSGTQLSVL.

This clonotype was seen a few times. The chain links TRBV6-5 to TRBJ2-5; TRBD2 agrees at 9 bases. Germline-derived CDR1 and CDR2 are MNHEY and SVGAGI. CDR3 size: 15 residues. Trimming at V came to 8 bases and at J to 1 base, leaving 8 bases not matched to a gene. CDR3 in DNA: TGTGCCAGCTCGCTAGCGGGGTCGACCCAAGAGACCCAGTACTTC. Protein sequence: CASSLAGSTQETQYF.

Ten or more counts support this clonotype. The chain couples TRBV10-3 to TRBJ1-2; D not resolved. In germline, CDR1 is ENHRY, CDR2 SYGVKD. The CDR3 is made up of 13 amino acids. The germline V and J ends were trimmed by 7 bases and 2 bases, with 11 bases remaining between them. DNA of the CDR3: TGTGCCATCAATGACGCGGAGAACTATGGCTACACCTTC. Its translation is CAINDAENYGYTF.

This clonotype was observed at least ten times. The J gene is TRBJ1-2, the V gene TRBV12-3 or TRBV12-4; TRBD1 matches 8 bases. CDR3 length equals 13 residues. With V trimmed by 6 bases and J by 8 bases, 8 bases remained unmatched. CDR3 region: CASSSGTGRGYTF. CDR3 bases: TGTGCCAGCAGCTCCGGGACAGGTCGAGGCTACACCTTC.

There are many counts of this clonotype. CDR3 nucleotide sequence: TGCAGTGCTAGATCAAACCAACCGGGGCAGGGAGTGAACACCATATATTTT. Encoded protein: CSARSNQPGQGVNTIYF. The chain recombines TRBV20-1 with TRBJ1-3; TRBD1 might be the D (5 bases). This CDR3 has 17 residues. Germline lookup yields CDR1 DFQATT and CDR2 SNEGSKA (reference sequence). Trimming cost V 2 bases and J 7 bases, with 24 bases left between them.

The V gene is TRBV19, the J gene TRBJ1-5; tentative D call: TRBD1 (5 bases). Trimming pared 9 bases from V and 4 bases from J, leaving 16 bases between. CDR1 is LNHDA and CDR2 is SQIVND in the germline V gene (reference sequence). This CDR3 comprises 14 residues. CDR3 bases: TGTGCCAGCAGCTTACAGGAATCAAATCAGCCCCAGCATTTT. Residues: CASSLQESNQPQHF.

This clonotype was recorded at least ten times. This chain joins TRBV19 and TRBJ2-7; 7 bases agree with TRBD1. There are 15 residues in the CDR3. V shed 4 bases, J shed 0 bases, and the junction held 6 bases outside the gene matches. Germline V gene sequence: CDR1 LNHDA, CDR2 SQIVND (reference sequence). CDR3 in DNA: TGTGCCAGTAGTACCCGGGACAGAGCCTCCTACGAGCAGTACTTC. Its translation is CASSTRDRASYEQYF.

This clonotype was detected a few times. The chain recombines TRBV27 with TRBJ1-1; 9 bases agree with TRBD1. With V trimmed by 6 bases and J by 3 bases, 2 bases remained unmatched. The CDR3 contains 13 residues. Germline assignment: CDR1 MNHEY and CDR2 SMNVEV (reference sequence). The CDR3 sequence is CASSHRGHTEAFF. The CDR3 nucleotides read TGTGCCAGCAGCCACAGGGGGCACACTGAAGCTTTCTTT.

This clonotype turned up a few times. The V call is TRBV16, the J call TRBJ2-2; D perhaps matches TRBD1 (6 bases). Between the trimmed V and J ends, which lost 3 bases and 4 bases, there was a span of 9 bases. Per the germline V gene, CDR1 is KGHSY and CDR2 is FQNENV. This CDR3 is built from 14 residues. CDR3 in amino acids: CASSHLTGTGELFF. CDR3 in DNA: TGTGCCAGCAGCCACCTGACAGGCACCGGGGAGCTGTTTTTT. Variable domain in full (rest from reference TRBV16 and TRBJ2-2): GEEVAQTPKHLVRGEGQKAKLYCAPIKGHSYVFWYQQVLKNEFKFLISFQNENVFDETGMPKERFSAKCLPNSPCSLEIQATKLEDSAVYFCASSHLTGTGELFFGEGSRLTVL.

The chain is built from TRBV6-6 and TRBJ2-2, with unresolved D. The germline V and J ends were trimmed by 5 bases and 6 bases, with 19 bases remaining between them. CDR3 length: 16 amino acids. Germline assignment: CDR1 MNHNY and CDR2 SVGAGI (reference sequence). DNA of the CDR3: TGTGCCAGCAGTCCAACCCGGAGTGGTAAAGCCGGGGAGCTGTTTTTT. Protein: CASSPTRSGKAGELFF.

This clonotype was seen a few times. The chain joins TRBV28 to TRBJ1-2, with TRBD1 matching over 11 bases. Losses at the gene ends were 0 bases for V and 6 bases for J; bases not matched to a gene: 3. The CDR3 loop spans 15 amino acids. The germline CDR1 and CDR2 sequences are MDHEN and SYDVKM. The DNA of the CDR3 is TGTGCCAGCAGTTTATGGGCGGACAGGGGGCATGGCTACACCTTC. Translating it yields CASSLWADRGHGYTF.

This clonotype appeared many times. The rearrangement links TRBV5-8 to TRBJ2-7; D unclear. This CDR3 has 13 amino acids. V was cut by 1 base and J by 3 bases, with 8 bases left in between. CDR1 and CDR2 from the germline V gene are SGHTS and YDEGEE. The CDR3 DNA reads TGTGCCAGCAGCTTGAACACTAACTACGAGCAGTACTTC. This sequence encodes CASSLNTNYEQYF.

The V call is TRBV19, the J call TRBJ1-1, with D tentatively TRBD1 (6 bases). Germline-derived CDR1 and CDR2 are LNHDA and SQIVND (reference sequence). The CDR3 length is 12 residues. V shed 5 bases and J shed 9 bases, with 13 bases lying between them. CDR3 loop: CASSPGGAQAFF. In DNA, the CDR3 is TGTGCCAGTAGTCCGGGGGGCGCCCAAGCTTTCTTT.

The chain has TRBV29-1 and TRBJ2-5; the D gene could be TRBD1 or TRBD2 (5 bases each). CDR1 and CDR2 from the germline V gene are SQVTM and ANQGSEA. The V end lost 4 bases, the J end lost 5 bases, and 11 bases lay between the germline ends. The CDR3 has 12 amino acids. The DNA for the CDR3 is TGCAGCGTTGGAAGTTGGGGGGAGACCCAGTACTTC. Translating gives CSVGSWGETQYF.

Points on this clonotype: Its ends do not fully match the called genes, so a read error is possible. V usage is TRBV10-2 and J usage is TRBJ1-1, with 8 bases aligning to TRBD1. In germline, CDR1 is WSHSY, CDR2 SAAADI. CDR3 length equals 13 residues. For the CDR3, the DNA is TGTGCTAGTAGGGGCAGGGGGCATGGTGAAGCTTTCTTT. Residues: CASRGRGHGEAFF.